The 4 T cell receptor beta chains presented below share a single source sample, sequenced in a study of cytomegalovirus exposure and HLA in healthy donors. PCR employed 60 Vbeta and 13 Jbeta primers. TCRdb's table, derived via immunoSEQ multiplex PCR, lists solely in-frame clones and lacks some. The sample has roughly 160,000 clones; around four fifths are singletons. Material for sequencing was PBMCs. The receptors were gathered from a woman aged 50 to 65 in good health and CMV-seronegative.

This chain links TRBV7-8 with TRBJ2-3; tentative D call: TRBD1 (6 bases). Trimming left V 2 bases short and J 3 bases short, with 15 bases between. CDR3 length equals 16 residues. From germline, CDR1 is SGHVS and CDR2 FQNEAQ. As DNA, the CDR3 is TGTGCCAGCAGCTTACCGGGGCGAGGGGGTACAGATACGCAGTATTTT. Translating gives CASSLPGRGGTDTQYF.

V usage is TRBV7-2 and J usage is TRBJ2-2, with D maybe TRBD1 (5 bases). V gave up 2 bases and J gave up 7 bases, with 8 bases separating them. Germline CDR1 reads SGHTA; CDR2 reads FQGNSA. The CDR3 is 13 amino acids. CDR3 loop: CASSLMGRGELFF. CDR3 nucleotides: TGTGCCAGCAGCTTAATGGGGCGCGGGGAGCTGTTTTTT.

The chain joins TRBV21-1 to TRBJ2-6; TRBD1 is the table's D call, not checked against the DNA. TRBV21-1 is a documented pseudogene. This CDR3 comprises 17 residues. The CDR3 loop reads CASIVFQGARGANVLTF. The CDR3 DNA follows: TGTGCCAGCATCGTCTTTCAGGGGGCGCGGGGGGCCAACGTCCTGACTTTC.

The chain has TRBV4-2 and TRBJ1-2; weak D call: TRBD1 (5 bases). This CDR3 region has 19 residues. Germline V lookup: CDR1 LGHNA, CDR2 YNFKEQ. V lost 4 bases to trimming and J lost 4 bases, with 28 bases between them. The CDR3 bases are TGTGCCAGCAGCCCTAGGGAGCGGGACCCCGGCAGCGGCATCTATGGCTACACCTTC. This codes for CASSPRERDPGSGIYGYTF.